This T cell receptor (beta chain) was recovered during a study of blood T cell repertoires in COVID-19. As for the study in general: Specimens from acute and convalescent COVID-19 originated in the United States, Italy and Spain.

This table comes from immunoSEQ multiplex PCR, and its TCRdb copy is limited to in-frame clones, with some not included. The sample gives some 140,000 clones, about four fifths of which show up once; 5.5% is in the top ten. This CDR3 has 15 amino acids. After removal of 6 bases from V and 3 bases from J, the junction contained 10 bases not matched to a gene. The germline CDR1 and CDR2 sequences are LGHDT and YNNKEL (reference sequence). The receptor was isolated from a middle-aged man with acute COVID-19. The J gene is TRBJ2-7, the V gene TRBV3-1 (or the pseudogene TRBV3-2), with 8 bases identical to TRBD1. Sequences were obtained from PBMCs or T cells enriched from blood (not recorded which). In DNA, the CDR3 is TGTGCCAGCAGTCAGGGGGCGCGAGGAAGCTACGAGCAGTACTTC. Its translation is CASSQGARGSYEQYF.